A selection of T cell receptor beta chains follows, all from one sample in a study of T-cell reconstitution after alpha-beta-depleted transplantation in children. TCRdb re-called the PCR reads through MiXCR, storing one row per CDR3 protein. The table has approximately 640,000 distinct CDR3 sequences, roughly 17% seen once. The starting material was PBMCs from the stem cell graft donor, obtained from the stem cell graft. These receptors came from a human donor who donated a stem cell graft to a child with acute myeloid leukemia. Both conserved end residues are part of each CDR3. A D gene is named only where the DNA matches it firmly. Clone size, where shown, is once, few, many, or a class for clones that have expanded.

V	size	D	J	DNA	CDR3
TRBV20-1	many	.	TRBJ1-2	TGCAGTGCCTCGACTGGCTATGGCTACACCTTC	CSASTGYGYTF
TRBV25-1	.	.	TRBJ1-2	TGTGCCAGCAGTGAATATGCCGGTAATGGCTACACCTTC	CASSEYAGNGYTF
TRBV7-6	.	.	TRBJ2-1	TGTGCCAGCAGCTTAAAATCTGGGCAGGGTTTTAACAATGAGCAGTTCTTC	CASSLKSGQGFNNEQFF
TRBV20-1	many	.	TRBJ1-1	TGCAGTGCTAGAGATATGGGCGGGGAAGCTTTCTTT	CSARDMGGEAFF
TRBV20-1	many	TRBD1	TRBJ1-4	TGCAGTGCTAGGCGGGGGACAGAAGAAAAACTGTTTTTT	CSARRGTEEKLFF
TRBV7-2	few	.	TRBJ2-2	TGTGCCAGCAGCCCATCCTTCGCGGAGCTGTTTTTT	CASSPSFAELFF
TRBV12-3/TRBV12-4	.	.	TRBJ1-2	TGTGCCAGCAGTTTTTGGTTGGGCGGGGGCAGATACTATGGCTACACCTTC	CASSFWLGGGRYYGYTF
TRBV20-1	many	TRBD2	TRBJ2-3	TGCAGTGCTAGTAGACTAGCCTTCACAGATACGCAGTATTTT	CSASRLAFTDTQYF
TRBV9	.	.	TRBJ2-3	TGTGCCAGCAGCCCCACAGGGAGTTCGAAGGATACGCAGTATTTT	CASSPTGSSKDTQYF
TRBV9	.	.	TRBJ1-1	TGTGCCAGCAGCGTAGTGGGAGGCTACATGAACACTGAAGCTTTCTTT	CASSVVGGYMNTEAFF
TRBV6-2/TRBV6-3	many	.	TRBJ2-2	TGTGCCAGCAGCTTCGGATGGAGCACCGGGGAGCTGTTTTTT	CASSFGWSTGELFF
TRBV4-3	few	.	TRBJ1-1	TGCGCCAGCAGCCAAGATGTAGTAACCACACGGAACACTGAAGCTTTCTTT	CASSQDVVTTRNTEAFF
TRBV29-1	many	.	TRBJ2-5	TGCAGCGTTGGGCGGGGGCCAGAGACCCAGTACTTC	CSVGRGPETQYF
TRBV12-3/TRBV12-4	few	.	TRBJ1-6	TGTGCCAGCAGTTTCAACAGTCCTTATTCACCCCTCCACTTT	CASSFNSPYSPLHF
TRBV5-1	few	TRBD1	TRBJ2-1	TGCGCCAGCAGCTTCAGTCCCTCAGGGGGCTATGGTTACAATGAGCAGTTCTTC	CASSFSPSGGYGYNEQFF
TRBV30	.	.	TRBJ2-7	TGTGCCTGGAGTGTGGGGGCTACGCTCTACGAGCAGTACTTC	CAWSVGATLYEQYF
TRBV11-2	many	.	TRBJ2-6	TGTGCCAGCAGCTTAGAACACAGGGTCTCTGGGGCCAACGTCCTGACTTTC	CASSLEHRVSGANVLTF
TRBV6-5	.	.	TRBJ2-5	TGTGCCAGCAGTTACTCCCGGGACGGACAAGAGACCCAGTACTTC	CASSYSRDGQETQYF
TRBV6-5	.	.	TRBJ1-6	TGTGCCAGCAGTTACTACCAGGGAGATAATTCACCCCTCCACTTT	CASSYYQGDNSPLHF
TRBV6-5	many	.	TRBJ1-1	TGTGCCAGCAGCCAGTTCACTGAAGCTTTCTTT	CASSQFTEAFF
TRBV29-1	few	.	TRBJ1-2	TGCAGCGTGGCAAGCGGGACTCCCATAACCTACACCTTC	CSVASGTPITYTF
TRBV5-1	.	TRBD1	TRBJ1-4	TGCGCCAGCAGGACCCGTCCGGGACAGGGGGAAAAACTGTTTTTT	CASRTRPGQGEKLFF
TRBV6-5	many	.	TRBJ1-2	TGTGCCAGCAGTTCACAGGGTAAAATGGACTATGGCTACACCTTC	CASSSQGKMDYGYTF
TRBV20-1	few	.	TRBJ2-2	TGCAGTGCTAGAGATTTCGGGGAGCTGTTTTTT	CSARDFGELFF
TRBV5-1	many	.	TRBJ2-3	TGCGCCAGCAGCCCAAAGGATTCTACAGATACGCAGTATTTT	CASSPKDSTDTQYF